The 22 T cell receptor beta chains below come from one sample, sequenced in a study of T cells expressing NK-cell markers. Following a re-call of the 5' RACE reads, TCRdb has one entry per CDR3 protein and lacks DNA. This sample's table reports some 190,000 distinct CDR3 sequences. Material: blood T cells: a sorted CD56 or NKG2C T cell subset, CD4+ or CD8+ T cells, or bulk PBMC T cells (not recorded which). These receptors all come from a man between 18 and 69 years old in good health.

The rearrangement links TRBV7-9 to TRBJ1-2; absent DNA, TCRdb's TRBD1 call cannot be checked. Germline V lookup: CDR1 SEHNR, CDR2 FQNEAQ (reference sequence). This CDR3 comprises 15 residues. CDR3 sequence: CASTGQDKSNYGYTF. The whole variable domain, remainder taken from reference TRBV7-9 and TRBJ1-2, is DTGVSQNPRHKITKRGQNVTFRCDPISEHNRLYWYRQTLGQGPEFLTYFQNEAQLEKSRLLSDRFSAERPKGSFSTLEIQRTEQGDSAMYLCASTGQDKSNYGYTFGSGTRLTVV.

The chain carries TRBV9 and TRBJ2-5; no DNA is available, so the TRBD1 call from TCRdb remains unchecked. The CDR3 sequence is 14 residues long. Germline loops: CDR1 SGDLS, CDR2 YYNGEE. CDR3 protein: CASSVAGTSETQYF. Based on the CDR3 plus reference TRBV9 and TRBJ2-5, the full variable domain is DSGVTQTPKHLITATGQRVTLRCSPRSGDLSVYWYQQSLDQGLQFLIQYYNGEERAKGNILERFSAQQFPDLHSELNLSSLELGDSALYFCASSVAGTSETQYFGPGTRLLVL.

The chain joins TRBV4-2 to TRBJ1-5. The CDR3 totals 15 residues. Germline V lookup: CDR1 LGHNA, CDR2 YNFKEQ. The CDR3 region is CASSEVAGNYQPQHF.

The chain employs TRBV6-1 and TRBJ2-2; the D gene TCRdb calls, TRBD1, cannot be checked with no DNA. The CDR3 extends over 17 amino acids. The germline gives CDR1 MNHNS, CDR2 SASEGT. Here the CDR3 reads CASSSRGGALLTGELFF.

V is TRBV6-4 and J is TRBJ2-5; TCRdb designates TRBD2, a call that cannot be tested without DNA. The CDR3 length is 15 residues. CDR1 and CDR2 from the germline V gene are MRHNA and SNTAGT. This chain's CDR3 is CASSAFPSGYETQYF.

This chain joins TRBV7-7 and TRBJ1-5. Germline V gene data show CDR1 as SSHAT and CDR2 as FNYEAQ (reference sequence). There are 13 residues in the CDR3. CDR3 loop: CASSFYSHRPQHF.

V usage is TRBV27 and J usage is TRBJ1-6; TCRdb lists TRBD1, though no DNA is available to test this call. CDR1 and CDR2 (germline): MNHEY, SMNVEV (reference sequence). CDR3 length: 14 amino acids. CDR3: CASRLLGNNSPLHF.

The V gene is TRBV4-1, the J gene TRBJ2-7; no DNA is available, so the TRBD1 call from TCRdb remains unchecked. This CDR3 has 15 amino acids. CDR1 and CDR2 from the germline V gene are MGHRA and YSYEKL. CDR3 protein: CASSQGDRGPYEQYF.

This chain links TRBV3-1 with TRBJ2-1. Germline assignment: CDR1 LGHDT and CDR2 YNNKEL (reference sequence). This CDR3 has 16 residues. CDR3 amino acids: CASSQGFGVSYNEQFF.

The chain couples TRBV27 to TRBJ2-1; TCRdb's D call, TRBD2, is unchecked because there is no DNA. CDR1 is MNHEY, CDR2 SMNVEV, per germline (reference sequence). The CDR3 is made up of 14 amino acids. The CDR3 is CASSPGGRYNEQFF.

The genes are TRBV27 and TRBJ2-2; TCRdb returns TRBD1, unconfirmable since there is no DNA. The CDR3 contains 17 residues. Germline loops: CDR1 MNHEY, CDR2 SMNVEV (reference sequence). The CDR3 region is CASCPLPTGSKAGELFF.

This rearrangement joins TRBV5-6 to TRBJ1-1; TCRdb designates TRBD1, a call that cannot be tested without DNA. The CDR3 extends over 14 amino acids. Germline V gives CDR1 SGHDT, CDR2 YYEEEE. CDR3 in amino acids: CASSLDRLNTEAFF.

The chain carries TRBV19 and TRBJ2-1; TCRdb's assignment of TRBD2 cannot be checked, as there is no DNA. Germline assignment: CDR1 LNHDA and CDR2 SQIVND (reference sequence). The CDR3 is made up of 14 amino acids. Here the CDR3 reads CASANPGLVREQFF.

The CDR3 here is CASSGTGGNEQFF. This sequence joins TRBV2 and TRBJ2-1; TCRdb proposes TRBD1, but this gene call is untestable without DNA. The CDR3 spans 13 residues. Looked up from germline, CDR1 is SNHLY and CDR2 is FYNNEI.

This chain connects TRBV2 to TRBJ2-1. The CDR3 has 11 residues. In germline, CDR1 is SNHLY, CDR2 FYNNEI. The CDR3 sequence is CASGLGGEQFF.

J is TRBJ1-1 and V is TRBV5-6; the D call from TCRdb, TRBD1, cannot be confirmed without DNA. CDR1 and CDR2 from the germline V gene are SGHDT and YYEEEE. This CDR3 contains 15 residues. CDR3 protein: CASSTDRHSNTEAFF.

This chain joins TRBV11-2 and TRBJ1-2; without DNA, the TCRdb call of TRBD1 cannot be checked. The CDR3 covers 12 residues. Germline CDR1 reads SGHAT; CDR2 reads FQNNGV. CDR3: CASSQGQGGYTF.

The rearrangement links TRBV5-6 to TRBJ2-1; TCRdb names TRBD1, which stays unverified in the absence of DNA. The germline CDR1 and CDR2 sequences are SGHDT and YYEEEE. The CDR3 has 14 residues. This CDR3 is CASSFFGTGFEQFF.

This chain uses TRBV6-5 with TRBJ2-1; no DNA is available, so the TRBD1 call from TCRdb remains unchecked. Germline lookup yields CDR1 MNHEY and CDR2 SVGAGI. The CDR3 loop spans 16 amino acids. CDR3 loop: CASSYGARGYNNEQFF.

This chain joins TRBV5-6 and TRBJ2-7; the TCRdb D gene call, TRBD2, has no DNA to confirm it. The CDR3 has 16 amino acids. Per the germline V gene, CDR1 is SGHDT and CDR2 is YYEEEE. CDR3 sequence reads: CASSLIGTSGVHEQYF.

The chain recombines TRBV20-1 with TRBJ2-1; TCRdb indicates TRBD2, and absent DNA this call remains unverified. This CDR3 region has 17 residues. Germline V lookup: CDR1 DFQATT, CDR2 SNEGSKA (reference sequence). The CDR3 protein is CSARESMVVTSVGEQFF.

The chain has TRBV7-9 and TRBJ2-1; the TRBD1 assignment by TCRdb is unverifiable without DNA. The CDR3 extends over 12 amino acids. Germline loops: CDR1 SEHNR, CDR2 FQNEAQ (reference sequence). CDR3 in amino acids: CASSLGTGGEFF.